The present T cell receptor (beta chain) was sequenced within a study of blood T cell repertoires in COVID-19. About the research overall: The samples span acute and convalescent COVID-19 from the United States, Italy and Spain.

Some clones are missing from TCRdb's copy, which holds only in-frame ones; the method was immunoSEQ multiplex PCR. The sample consists of fewer than 500,000 clones, over 65% of them appearing once. The CDR3 runs 14 residues. From germline, CDR1 is SGHAT and CDR2 FQNNGV. Trimming removed 5 bases at V and 2 bases at J, with 13 bases between. The V and J genes are TRBV11-2 and TRBJ2-7; TRBD1 might be the D (5 bases). This receptor was obtained from a human donor with acute or convalescent COVID-19. The donor label of this sample is uncertain. Sequencing was carried out using peripheral blood. DNA of the CDR3: TGTGCCAGCAGCGTCGGCACAGGCCCCTACGAGCAGTACTTC. This translates into CASSVGTGPYEQYF. Combining the CDR3 with reference TRBV11-2 and TRBJ2-7 gives the whole variable domain EAGVAQSPRYKIIEKRQSVAFWCNPISGHATLYWYQQILGQGPKLLIQFQNNGVVDDSQLPKDRFSAERLKGVDSTLKIQPAKLEDSAVYLCASSVGTGPYEQYFGPGTRLTVT.